A selection of T cell receptor beta chains follows, all from one sample in a study of identical twins. TCRdb ran MiXCR on the 5' RACE reads and lists one entry per CDR3 protein. The table shows over 600,000 distinct CDR3 sequences, with over 20% occurring only once. This same sample was also part of a study on T cells expressing NK-cell markers.

Sequencing was done on a sample of PBMCs. These receptors were collected from a woman aged 18-30 years in good health. Both conserved end residues are part of each CDR3. A D gene is named only where the DNA matches it firmly. A row's size may be missing; if present it is once, few, many or a size class.

>-|-|TRBV5-1|TRBJ2-6
CASSLEQGGGANVLTF
TGCGCCAGCAGCTTGGAGCAGGGAGGCGGGGCCAACGTCCTGACTTTC
>-|TRBD2|TRBV20-1|TRBJ2-3
CSARGAGGPNTQYF
TGCAGTGCTAGGGGGGCGGGAGGGCCGAATACGCAGTATTTT
>-|-|TRBV6-2/TRBV6-3|TRBJ2-7
CASSLRAGRDPYEQYF
TGTGCCAGCAGTTTACGAGCCGGACGGGACCCCTACGAGCAGTACTTC
>-|TRBD2|TRBV20-1|TRBJ2-5
CSGGDSGGAWETQYF
TGCAGTGGGGGTGATAGCGGGGGGGCGTGGGAGACCCAGTACTTC
>few|-|TRBV4-2|TRBJ2-5
CASSDRDFQETQYF
TGTGCCAGCAGCGACCGGGACTTCCAAGAGACCCAGTACTTC
>-|-|TRBV7-9|TRBJ2-1
CASSLVVGGAQSGQFF
TGTGCCAGCAGCTTAGTAGTCGGTGGAGCCCAATCTGGTCAGTTCTTC
>many|-|TRBV3-1|TRBJ2-7
CASSMGRYEQYF
TGTGCCAGCAGCATGGGCCGCTACGAGCAGTACTTC
>-|TRBD2|TRBV5-1|TRBJ2-7
CASSRGGGRSYEQYF
TGCGCCAGCAGCCGGGGCGGGGGGCGCTCCTACGAGCAGTACTTC
>many|-|TRBV5-1|TRBJ2-3
CASSFQGQADTQYF
TGCGCCAGCAGCTTTCAGGGTCAGGCAGATACGCAGTATTTT
>-|TRBD2|TRBV5-1|TRBJ2-5
CASSFGAGGSETQYF
TGCGCCAGCAGCTTCGGTGCGGGGGGCTCAGAGACCCAGTACTTC
>-|-|TRBV12-3/TRBV12-4|TRBJ2-2
CASRFRDTNTGELFF
TGTGCCAGCAGGTTCCGGGATACGAACACCGGGGAGCTGTTTTTT
>few|-|TRBV5-5|TRBJ2-5
CASSLWLVQETQYF
TGTGCCAGCAGCTTGTGGCTAGTTCAAGAGACCCAGTACTTC
>few|-|TRBV5-1|TRBJ2-2
CASSYAGTANTGELFF
TGCGCCAGCAGCTACGCCGGGACGGCGAACACCGGGGAGCTGTTTTTT
>-|-|TRBV7-2|TRBJ2-7
CASSLEGGLINEQYF
TGTGCCAGCAGCTTAGAAGGGGGGCTGATCAACGAGCAGTACTTC
>few|-|TRBV7-2|TRBJ2-1
CASSSEVIHNEQFF
TGTGCCAGCAGCTCAGAGGTTATACATAATGAGCAGTTCTTC
>few|-|TRBV7-9|TRBJ2-3
CASSSRDFSNTDTQYF
TGTGCCAGCAGCTCTCGGGACTTCTCCAACACAGATACGCAGTATTTT
>few|-|TRBV18|TRBJ2-3
CASSPLRREQDTQYF
TGTGCCAGCTCACCACTGCGTCGGGAGCAGGATACGCAGTATTTT
>many|TRBD1|TRBV5-1|TRBJ1-2
CASSLAGQGIYGYTF
TGCGCCAGCAGCTTGGCGGGACAGGGGATCTATGGCTACACCTTC